This TCR beta chain was captured by sequencing in a study of OX40 agonist ivuxolimab in advanced cancers. In terms of the full investigation: Ivuxolimab, which targeted the costimulatory receptor OX40 (CD134), was an agonistic, fully human IgG2 monoclonal antibody. Intravenous ivuxolimab was administered to patients every 2 weeks at six dose levels: 0.01, 0.1, 0.3, 1.5, 3 and 10 mg/kg. Among the roughly 54 dose-escalation patients, 19 had hepatocellular carcinoma, approximately 15 melanoma, 9 renal cell carcinoma and 9 head and neck cancer. The dose-escalation cohort was 82.7% male with a mean age of approximately 60 years, ranging from about 23 to 85. Patients were allowed to have had prior anti-PD-1, anti-PD-L1 or anti-CTLA-4 therapy, and 30% to 40% of the dose-escalation patients had previously received checkpoint inhibitors. Three dose-escalation patients achieved partial responses, one with hepatocellular carcinoma and two with cutaneous melanoma. The purpose of peripheral TCRbeta sequencing was to test whether ivuxolimab changed TCR sequence diversity and led to clonal T-cell expansion. The paper reports the monotherapy dose-escalation portion (N ≈ 50 patients) of the phase I ivuxolimab trial. What the research found in general, with its limitations: On average, CD8+ T cells showed more expanded clones than CD4+ T cells after ivuxolimab. At doses of 0.1 to 3.0 mg/kg, clonal expansion of both CD4+ and CD8+ T cells in blood was seen between baseline and week 6. Low levels of normalized T-cell clonal expansion were also shown by some nonresponding patients. Partial responders in the 0.1-3.0 mg/kg groups had among the lowest normalized peripheral clonal expansion, especially among CD8+ T cells. Which antigens the clonally expanded peripheral T cells were specific for was not determined.

Note on this clone: The antigen this receptor binds is unknown. No quality values exist for individual bases; no much larger clone is one base distant.

The trial excluded patients who had a history of autoimmune disease or who were on systemic immunosuppression. Peripheral blood for TCR sequencing was drawn from every dose cohort at baseline, at cycle 4 day 1 and at cycle 7 day 1. Samples were obtained from an open-label, multicenter, first-in-human phase I dose-escalation trial of ivuxolimab. Adults with locally advanced or metastatic head and neck squamous cell, hepatocellular, melanoma or renal cell carcinoma were enrolled in the trial. CD4+ and CD8+ T cells were sorted separately from peripheral blood before TCR sequencing. Genomic DNA was isolated from the sorted cells so that the TCRbeta CDR3 region could be sequenced. TCRbeta CDR3 regions were sequenced using the immunoSEQ Assay. Not all clones reach the TCRdb copy of this immuneACCESS table, which keeps in-frame sequences only. Checked studies attribute under half of the gap to unresolved V genes and leave the rest unexplained. The sample yields about 82,000 clones; around 84% were counted once. 6.5% of the sample belongs to the ten largest clones.

The sample here was CD4+ or CD8+ T cells sorted from blood, taken in a trial of the OX40 agonist ivuxolimab. The sequence came from an adult with an advanced solid tumor such as melanoma, head and neck, liver or kidney cancer.

Here the CDR3 is given as CASGKQLDPSIDNEQFF. The DNA is TGTGCTAGTGGTAAACAACTTGACCCATCTATTGACAATGAGCAGTTCTTC. This chain is built from TRBV12-5 and TRBJ2-1; no D segment can be confidently identified. CDR1 and CDR2 are drawn from the germline V gene: LGHNT, FRNRAP. Relative to germline, V is 5 bases shorter and J is 5 bases shorter, with 22 bases between their ends. From the cysteine through the phenylalanine, the CDR3 covers 17 amino acids. The entry retains the CDR3 DNA only, 51 bases that are in frame from base 1.